A selection of T cell receptor beta chains follows, all from one sample in a study of shared clonotypes between healthy human individuals. TCRdb's table, derived via immunoSEQ multiplex PCR, lists solely in-frame clones and lacks some. The data contain about 2 million clones, about 95% of them singletons. The material sequenced was naive CD8+ T cells sorted from blood. These receptors were taken from a man aged 18 to 30 in good health. CDR3s include the opening cysteine and the closing phenylalanine or tryptophan. The D gene is left open where the match is weak. Size is stated for part of the rows, as once, few or many counts, or as a class when the clone is expanded.

j_call v_call clone_size d_call cdr3_aa cdr3_nt
TRBJ1-2 TRBV27 once NA CASSLSKRNYGYTF TGTGCCAGCAGTTTATCAAAGAGGAACTATGGCTACACCTTC
TRBJ2-2 TRBV27 NA TRBD2 CASSSILAGGSGELFF TGTGCCAGCAGTTCCATCCTAGCGGGAGGTTCCGGGGAGCTGTTTTTT
TRBJ2-7 TRBV19 NA NA CASSIGGVTYEQYF TGTGCCAGTAGTATAGGCGGGGTCACGTACGAGCAGTACTTC
TRBJ1-1 TRBV5-6 NA TRBD1 CASSYGTGSFEAFF TGTGCCAGCAGTTATGGGACAGGGTCGTTTGAAGCTTTCTTT
TRBJ2-6 TRBV6-5 NA TRBD2 CASSELAGANVLTF TGTGCCAGCAGTGAACTAGCGGGGGCCAACGTCCTGACTTTC
TRBJ2-2 TRBV15 NA NA CATRTIGAGELFF TGTGCCACCAGGACAATCGGAGCCGGGGAGCTGTTTTTT
TRBJ2-7 TRBV19 NA NA CASSKAGTGAHEQYF TGTGCCAGTAGTAAAGCAGGGACGGGTGCCCACGAGCAGTACTTC
TRBJ2-1 TRBV6-5 once TRBD2 CASSPGGSYNEQFF TGTGCCAGCAGTCCGGGAGGTTCTTACAATGAGCAGTTCTTC
TRBJ2-7 TRBV27 NA TRBD1 CASSSGPGTGTYEQYF TGTGCCAGCAGTTCGGGTCCCGGGACAGGTACCTACGAGCAGTACTTC
TRBJ2-7 TRBV6-5 NA NA CASSYSIGGVYEQYF TGTGCCAGCAGTTACTCAATTGGGGGTGTCTACGAGCAGTACTTC
TRBJ2-1 TRBV10-1 NA TRBD2 CANRSPSGRDNEQFF TGCGCCAACCGGTCCCCTAGCGGGAGGGACAATGAGCAGTTCTTC
TRBJ2-7 TRBV9 NA NA CASSVEVQGNEQYF TGTGCCAGCAGCGTAGAGGTACAGGGTAACGAGCAGTACTTC
TRBJ2-1 TRBV6-5 NA TRBD1 CASSYGTETYNEQFF TGTGCCAGCAGTTATGGGACAGAGACCTACAATGAGCAGTTCTTC
TRBJ2-5 TRBV7-9 NA TRBD2 CASSFRLAEETQYF TGTGCCAGCAGCTTTCGACTAGCAGAGGAGACCCAGTACTTC
TRBJ1-5 TRBV5-3 NA NA CARSLAVGRANQPQHF TGTGCCAGAAGCTTGGCCGTGGGCCGGGCCAATCAGCCCCAGCATTTT
TRBJ2-7 TRBV13 NA TRBD2 CASSSSGGAGEQYF TGTGCCAGCAGCTCTAGCGGGGGGGCAGGAGAGCAGTACTTC
TRBJ1-1 TRBV4-1 NA NA CASSQGGRAFF TGCGCCAGCAGCCAGGGAGGCCGAGCTTTCTTT
TRBJ1-5 TRBV7-9 NA TRBD1 CASSSGTGGSNQPQHF TGTGCCAGCAGCTCCGGGACAGGAGGAAGCAATCAGCCCCAGCATTTT
TRBJ2-7 TRBV19 NA NA CASSKGRDHYEQYF TGTGCCAGTAGTAAGGGACGGGACCACTACGAGCAGTACTTC
TRBJ2-1 TRBV9 once NA CASSPGGYNEQFF TGTGCCAGCAGCCCCGGGGGATACAATGAGCAGTTCTTC
TRBJ2-3 TRBV4-1 NA TRBD2 CASSQVALGAGATDTQYF TGCGCCAGCAGCCAAGTGGCCCTAGGAGCGGGAGCTACAGATACGCAGTATTTT
TRBJ1-2 TRBV29-1 NA NA CSDQVGYTF TGCAGCGACCAGGTGGGCTACACCTTC
TRBJ2-1 TRBV5-1 NA TRBD2 CASSHQRTSGGANYNEQFF TGCGCCAGCAGCCATCAACGGACTAGCGGGGGAGCTAATTACAATGAGCAGTTCTTC
TRBJ2-1 TRBV9 NA TRBD2 CASSVGLAEPFDEQFF TGTGCCAGCAGCGTCGGACTAGCGGAGCCCTTTGATGAGCAGTTCTTC
TRBJ1-3 TRBV7-2 NA NA CASSFLMGPGNTIYF TGTGCCAGCAGCTTCCTAATGGGGCCTGGAAACACCATATATTTT
TRBJ2-7 TRBV4-3 NA TRBD2 CASSQSAGTSGLTYEQYF TGCGCCAGCAGCCAATCGGCGGGGACTAGCGGGCTTACCTACGAGCAGTACTTC
TRBJ2-5 TRBV9 NA TRBD2 CASSVVGGGGETQYF TGTGCCAGCAGCGTAGTAGGCGGGGGAGGAGAGACCCAGTACTTC
TRBJ1-2 TRBV7-9 NA NA CASSQGTIGYGYTF TGTGCCAGCAGCCAAGGGACAATAGGCTATGGCTACACCTTC
TRBJ2-7 TRBV2 NA TRBD1 CASRETGGSYEQYF TGTGCCAGCAGAGAGACAGGGGGGTCCTACGAGCAGTACTTC
TRBJ1-2 TRBV5-4 NA NA CASTLGVKTNYGYTF TGTGCCAGCACCCTGGGAGTGAAGACTAACTATGGCTACACCTTC
TRBJ2-1 TRBV9 NA TRBD1 CASSVGGTGGYEQFF TGTGCCAGCAGCGTAGGGGGGACAGGCGGTTATGAGCAGTTCTTC
TRBJ2-7 TRBV30 NA NA CAWAEGAYEQYF TGTGCCTGGGCCGAGGGGGCCTACGAGCAGTACTTC
TRBJ2-7 TRBV7-8 NA NA CASSFGAGSYEQYF TGTGCCAGCAGCTTCGGGGCAGGATCCTACGAGCAGTACTTC
TRBJ2-1 TRBV27 NA NA CASSLQGSWYNEQFF TGTGCCAGCAGTTTACAGGGTAGCTGGTACAATGAGCAGTTCTTC
TRBJ1-4 TRBV27 NA NA CASSPIRVQGNEKLFF TGTGCCAGCAGTCCTATTCGGGTCCAGGGTAATGAAAAACTGTTTTTT
TRBJ2-3 TRBV18 NA TRBD1 CASSHDRGQDTQYF TGTGCCAGCTCACACGACAGGGGGCAGGATACGCAGTATTTT
TRBJ2-7 TRBV7-9 NA NA CASSRQSSYEQYF TGTGCCAGCAGCCGACAGAGCTCCTACGAGCAGTACTTC
TRBJ2-3 TRBV28 NA NA CASSLRPGLVTDTQYF TGTGCCAGCAGTTTACGGCCCGGACTGGTCACAGATACGCAGTATTTT
TRBJ1-2 TRBV4-1 NA NA CASSQYPGAMGGYTF TGCGCCAGCAGCCAATACCCAGGGGCGATGGGAGGCTACACCTTC
TRBJ2-5 TRBV18 NA TRBD2 CASSPSASGRTQETQYF TGTGCCAGCTCACCGAGCGCAAGCGGGAGGACTCAAGAGACCCAGTACTTC
TRBJ2-5 TRBV6-1 NA NA CASSESLPGELALETQYF TGTGCCAGCAGTGAATCGCTCCCCGGGGAACTAGCTTTAGAGACCCAGTACTTC
TRBJ2-1 TRBV9 NA TRBD2 CASSPSGTPYNEQFF TGTGCCAGCAGCCCGAGCGGGACGCCCTACAATGAGCAGTTCTTC
TRBJ2-7 TRBV28 NA NA CASSNGVQGTYEQYF TGTGCCAGCAGTAACGGGGTCCAGGGGACCTACGAGCAGTACTTC